This TCR beta chain was documented in a study of cytomegalovirus exposure and HLA in healthy donors. Primers included in the PCR were 60 Vbeta and 13 Jbeta primers. Assay used: immunoSEQ multiplex PCR; TCRdb lists only in-frame clones, some missing. The data show around 150,000 clones, about 81% seen once. The CDR3 consists of 16 residues. After removal of 3 bases from V and 4 bases from J, the junction contained 9 bases not matched to a gene. CDR1 is ENHRY and CDR2 is SYGVKD in the germline V gene. V is TRBV10-3 and J is TRBJ2-5; TRBD1 aligns across 9 bases. Sample: PBMCs. This clonotype was sampled from a woman aged 18 to 35 in good health and CMV-seronegative. As DNA, the CDR3 is TGTGCCATCAGTGATCTAACAGACAGGGGGTTAGAGACCCAGTACTTC. Translated, it gives CAISDLTDRGLETQYF.